Shown below are 26 T cell receptor beta chains from a single sample sequenced in a study of regulatory T cells in long-lasting Graves disease. Construction of TCR beta libraries relied on iRepertoire HTBI primers and on Arm-PCR targeting CDR3 regions. TCRdb re-derived calls from the multiplex PCR reads in MiXCR, one entry per CDR3 protein. The sample lists 350,000 to 450,000 distinct CDR3 sequences; under 25% were seen once. This sample's time point: persistent/refractory GD, antithyroid drugs over 5 years with positive TRAb. PBMCs provided the RNA from which the TCR library was made. Sample: peripheral blood mononuclear cells (PBMCs), taken when the disease was refractory, from a patient treated with antithyroid drugs. The receptor source for this set is a female donor with Graves disease.

Points on this clonotype: A read error may account for a junction end that differs from germline. V and J are TRBV28 and TRBJ2-2; 9 bases fit TRBD2. There are 16 residues in the CDR3. CDR1 and CDR2 (germline): MDHEN, SYDVKM. In DNA, the CDR3 is TGTGCCAGCAGTTTGTCCCTAGCGGGATACACCGGGGAGCTGCTTTTT. Protein: CASSLSLAGYTGELLF.

This clonotype was seen ten or more times. The J gene is TRBJ2-5, the V gene TRBV28, with TRBD2 matching over 9 bases. Germline trimming cut 7 bases from V and 7 bases from J; bases unmatched to any gene: 13. CDR1 and CDR2 from the germline V gene are MDHEN and SYDVKM. This CDR3 region has 15 residues. For the CDR3, the DNA is TGTGCCAGCAAATTGGGGGCGGGAGGGCCTGGGACCCAGTACTTC. Protein product: CASKLGAGGPGTQYF.

This clonotype has more than one count but fewer than ten. The rearrangement links TRBV19 to TRBJ2-5; D remains unclear. V shed 10 bases and J shed 9 bases, with 18 bases lying between them. Germline V CDR1 and CDR2: LNHDA, SQIVND (reference sequence). The CDR3 is made up of 12 amino acids. The CDR3 loop reads CATSIGMAAQYF. As DNA, the CDR3 is TGTGCCACCTCGATTGGGATGGCAGCCCAGTACTTC.

The J gene is TRBJ2-1, the V gene TRBV5-1; TRBD2 matches 10 bases. This CDR3 is 15 amino acids long. J gave up 8 bases and V 4 bases, and 9 bases lay outside the gene matches. Germline CDR1 and CDR2: SGHRS and YFSETQ. The CDR3 is CASSAPSGSGHEQFF. CDR3 DNA sequence: TGCGCCAGCAGCGCCCCTAGCGGGAGTGGGCATGAGCAGTTCTTC.

This clonotype was counted ten times or more. The chain couples TRBV7-9 to TRBJ2-5; tentatively, D is TRBD1 or TRBD2 (7 bases each). Germline lookup yields CDR1 SEHNR and CDR2 FQNEAQ (reference sequence). The ends were cut back, 5 bases at V and 5 bases at J, with 24 bases in the middle. The CDR3 length is 17 residues. The CDR3 loop is CASSPFLGGGDDETQYF. CDR3 DNA: TGTGCCAGCAGCCCCTTCCTGGGAGGGGGCGATGACGAGACCCAGTACTTC.

In this sample, this clonotype turned up a few times. This chain connects TRBV6-1 to TRBJ2-7, with D possibly being TRBD2 (5 bases). V gave up 6 bases and J gave up 1 base, with 13 bases separating them. The CDR3 covers 14 residues. Germline V lookup: CDR1 MNHNS, CDR2 SASEGT. The DNA of the CDR3 is TGTGCCAGCAGACTACCCGGGGTTTCCTACGAGCAGTACTTC. It encodes CASRLPGVSYEQYF.

This clonotype has only a few counts. The chain joins TRBV4-1 to TRBJ1-1; possible D gene TRBD1, 5 bases. CDR1 and CDR2 from the germline V gene are MGHRA and YSYEKL. The CDR3 covers 13 residues. V was clipped by 8 bases and J by 1 base, with 11 bases between them. CDR3 in DNA: TGCGCCAGCCGAAGGGGATCGAACACTGAAGCTTTCTTT. Translating gives CASRRGSNTEAFF.

This clonotype was observed many times. The CDR3 region is CSVEEVGAQETQYF. The CDR3 region has the DNA TGCAGCGTTGAAGAGGTGGGGGCTCAAGAGACCCAGTACTTC. The rearrangement links TRBV29-1 to TRBJ2-5, with TRBD1 as a possible D gene (6 bases). The CDR3 has 14 residues. Germline CDR1 SQVTM, CDR2 ANQGSEA. V shed 0 bases and J shed 2 bases, with 10 bases lying between them.

This clonotype was seen a handful of times. The rearrangement uses TRBV20-1 and TRBJ2-7, with D possibly being TRBD1 (6 bases). The CDR3 contains 13 residues. In germline, CDR1 is DFQATT, CDR2 SNEGSKA (reference sequence). Trimming removed 4 bases at V and 1 base at J, with 11 bases between. The CDR3 here is CSAIPTGSYEQYF. The CDR3 nucleotides are TGCAGTGCTATACCGACAGGTTCCTACGAGCAGTACTTC.

This clonotype occurred once. V and J are TRBV29-1 and TRBJ2-1; perhaps TRBD2 as D (6 bases). Germline V CDR1 and CDR2: SQVTM, ANQGSEA. The CDR3 is made up of 13 amino acids. V was pared by 3 bases and J by 0 bases, with 6 bases between. The CDR3 nucleotides are TGCAGCGTTGACGGGAGCTCCTACAATGAGCAGTTCTTC. This encodes CSVDGSSYNEQFF.

CDR3 amino acids: CSVVVTGGELFF. As DNA, the CDR3 is TGCAGCGTTGTTGTGACTGGCGGGGAGCTGTTTTTT. The chain is built from TRBV29-1 and TRBJ2-2; no clear D. V gave up 4 bases and J gave up 7 bases, with 10 bases separating them. The CDR3 has 12 residues. CDR1 and CDR2 from the germline V gene are SQVTM and ANQGSEA.

This chain connects TRBV10-1 to TRBJ2-2, with 10 positions matching TRBD2. Germline CDR1 WNHNN, CDR2 SYGVQD (reference sequence). The V and J ends lost 4 bases and 4 bases, in that order; junction bases with no gene match: 9. This CDR3 spans 17 amino acids. The CDR3 region is CASSADSSGSVTGELFF. The CDR3 region has the DNA TGCGCCAGCAGTGCCGATTCTAGCGGGAGTGTCACCGGGGAGCTGTTTTTT.

Note on this clonotype: One base away lies a much larger clone, so this may be a sequencing read error. CDR3 protein: CASPPKQKQETQYF. CDR3 nucleotides: TGTGCCAGCCCACCAAAACAGAAACAAGAGACCCAGTACTTC. The genes are TRBV18 and TRBJ2-5; no clear D. The germline CDR1 and CDR2 sequences are KGHSH and LQKENI. This CDR3 region has 14 residues.

This clonotype turned up a few times. The J gene is TRBJ2-7, the V gene TRBV18, with D possibly called TRBD1 or TRBD2 (6 bases each). Germline V gene sequence: CDR1 KGHSH, CDR2 LQKENI. The CDR3 consists of 14 residues. Trimming took off 3 bases at V and 2 bases at J, with 11 bases between the two ends. The CDR3 region is CASSPRGVPYEQYF. The DNA for the CDR3 is TGTGCCAGCTCACCGAGGGGGGTACCCTACGAGCAGTACTTC. Together with reference TRBV18 and TRBJ2-7, the CDR3 gives the full variable domain: NAGVMQNPRHLVRRRGQEARLRCSPMKGHSHVYWYRQLPEEGLKFMVYLQKENIIDESGMPKERFSAEFPKEGPSILRIQQVVRGDSAAYFCASSPRGVPYEQYFGPGTRLTVT.

The rearrangement joins TRBV4-1 to TRBJ2-7; TRBD1 matches 8 bases. V gave up 4 bases and J gave up 6 bases; unmatched junction bases: 5. CDR1 MGHRA and CDR2 YSYEKL come from the germline V gene. The CDR3 spans 13 residues. The CDR3 DNA reads TGCGCCAGCAGCCGGTCAGGGGGCTTCGAGCAGTACTTC. Translating it yields CASSRSGGFEQYF.

The chain employs TRBV9 and TRBJ1-5, with D uncertain. The CDR3 covers 14 residues. Germline CDR1 SGDLS, CDR2 YYNGEE. V lost 4 bases to trimming and J lost 3 bases, with 11 bases between them. For the CDR3, the DNA is TGTGCCAGCAGCCCAAGGGAGGACAATCAGCCCCAGCATTTT. Translated, it gives CASSPREDNQPQHF.

The rearrangement joins TRBV27 to TRBJ2-2; 9 bases align to TRBD2. The ends lost 5 bases at V and 6 bases at J; junction bases unmatched: 7. In germline, CDR1 is MNHEY, CDR2 SMNVEV (reference sequence). The CDR3 loop spans 15 amino acids. The CDR3 sequence: CASSPVVAGAGELFF. CDR3 in DNA: TGTGCCAGCAGTCCCGTGGTAGCGGGAGCCGGGGAGCTGTTTTTT.

The table lists this clonotype with a count of one. This sequence joins TRBV13 and TRBJ2-7, with 12 bases that match TRBD2. This CDR3 contains 15 residues. V lost 4 bases, J lost 4 bases, and 5 bases stayed unmatched. The V gene's germline CDR1 is PRHDT and CDR2 FYEKMQ (reference sequence). The chain's CDR3 is CASSSGLAGTYEQYF. The CDR3 DNA follows: TGTGCCAGCAGCTCAGGACTAGCGGGAACGTACGAGCAGTACTTC.

The chain recombines TRBV4-3 with TRBJ2-7; no clear D. The CDR3 has 16 residues. V was cut by 0 bases and J by 2 bases, with 14 bases left in between. Germline CDR1 and CDR2: LGHNA and YSLEER. The CDR3 bases are TGCGCCAGCAGCCAAGATGGTTCGCGGAAGACCTACGAGCAGTACTTC. Protein sequence: CASSQDGSRKTYEQYF.

The chain is built from TRBV4-3 and TRBJ2-3, with TRBD1 as a possible D gene (6 bases). Germline V gene sequence: CDR1 LGHNA, CDR2 YSLEER. Trimming removed 0 bases from V and 2 bases from J, with 15 bases in between. The CDR3 length is 17 residues. CDR3 region: CASSQDLPDRYTDTQYF. The CDR3 coding sequence is TGCGCCAGCAGCCAAGATCTACCCGACAGGTACACAGATACGCAGTATTTT.

The table lists this clonotype with many counts. The genes are TRBV28 and TRBJ1-6, with D possibly matching TRBD1 (6 bases). The germline CDR1 and CDR2 sequences are MDHEN and SYDVKM. The CDR3 is 15 residues long. The ends were cut back, 4 bases at V and 9 bases at J, with 16 bases in the middle. CDR3 loop: CASSSESGGPSPLHF. In nucleotides, the CDR3 is TGTGCCAGCAGTTCAGAGAGTGGGGGGCCTTCACCCCTCCACTTT.

This chain joins TRBV27 and TRBJ2-5; TRBD2 matches 9 bases. With 5 bases clipped from V and 5 bases from J, the junction kept 6 bases outside the gene matches. Looked up from germline, CDR1 is MNHEY and CDR2 is SMNVEV (reference sequence). This CDR3 has 14 residues. The DNA of the CDR3 is TGTGCCAGCAGTGGAGGACTAGCGTCGGAGACCCAGTACTTC. Translation: CASSGGLASETQYF.

This clonotype was counted a few times. V usage is TRBV7-9 and J usage is TRBJ1-1; 7 nucleotides match TRBD1. The CDR3 extends over 14 amino acids. After removal of 6 bases from V and 4 bases from J, the junction contained 8 bases not matched to a gene. Germline CDR1 is SEHNR and CDR2 is FQNEAQ (reference sequence). The CDR3 DNA sequence: TGTGCCAGCAGTACAGACAGGGTGGGCACTGAAGCTTTCTTT. Amino acids: CASSTDRVGTEAFF.

This clonotype was seen at least ten times. The rearrangement links TRBV2 to TRBJ2-2; tentatively, D is TRBD1 (5 bases). V was cut by 3 bases and J by 7 bases, with 12 bases left in between. Germline V gene data show CDR1 as SNHLY and CDR2 as FYNNEI. CDR3 length: 14 amino acids. As DNA, the CDR3 is TGTGCCAGCAGTGAGGTCAGGGCGAACGGGGAGCTGTTTTTT. Its translation is CASSEVRANGELFF.

V and J are TRBV6-6 and TRBJ2-6, with unresolved D. V was clipped by 0 bases and J by 0 bases, with 9 bases between them. The germline V gene encodes CDR1 MNHNY and CDR2 SVGAGI (reference sequence). The CDR3 is 17 residues long. As DNA, the CDR3 is TGTGCCAGCAGTTACTCGAGTTCTATCTCTGGGGCCAACGTCCTGACTTTC. Its translation: CASSYSSSISGANVLTF.

The chain links TRBV20-1 to TRBJ1-1; 8 bases line up with TRBD1. CDR3 length equals 13 residues. V shed 2 bases, J shed 5 bases, and the junction held 4 bases outside the gene matches. Germline CDR1 reads DFQATT; CDR2 reads SNEGSKA (reference sequence). The CDR3, as DNA: TGCAGTGCTAGAAATGACAGGGGAACTGAAGCTTTCTTT. It specifies CSARNDRGTEAFF.